This passage covers 5 T cell receptor beta chains from one sample sequenced in a study of blood T cell repertoires in COVID-19. This table comes from immunoSEQ multiplex PCR, and its TCRdb copy is limited to in-frame clones, with some not included. The sample includes just over 350,000 clones, roughly 84% seen only once; the top ten take about 2.7%. Material: PBMCs or T cells enriched from blood (not recorded which). All receptors come from a woman aged 25 to 39 who had recovered from COVID-19.

The chain recombines TRBV2 with TRBJ2-7; D is unresolved. The germline V and J ends were trimmed by 2 bases and 3 bases, with 11 bases remaining between them. The CDR3 contains 14 residues. Germline CDR1 is SNHLY and CDR2 is FYNNEI. The CDR3 nucleotides are TGTGCCAGCAGTGAAATGTTCCAGCGCTACGAGCAGTACTTC. Its translation is CASSEMFQRYEQYF.

This chain links TRBV15 with TRBJ2-3, with D possibly matching TRBD2 (5 bases). Trimming took off 3 bases at V and 4 bases at J, with 5 bases between the two ends. Germline loops: CDR1 LNHNV, CDR2 YYDKDF (reference sequence). This CDR3 is 12 amino acids long. The chain's CDR3 is CATSREADTQYF. DNA of the CDR3: TGTGCCACCAGCAGGGAGGCAGATACGCAGTATTTT.

The chain carries TRBV7-9 and TRBJ1-1; TRBD1 aligns across 7 bases. V trimming: 4 bases; J trimming: 0 bases; junction bases outside the gene matches: 14. In germline, CDR1 is SEHNR, CDR2 FQNEAQ (reference sequence). The CDR3 extends over 18 amino acids. The CDR3 DNA reads as TGTGCCAGCAGCTCCCCTCCCGACAGGGTCTACATGAACACTGAAGCTTTCTTT. It codes for CASSSPPDRVYMNTEAFF.

This sequence joins TRBV4-2 and TRBJ2-7; D is possibly TRBD1 (5 bases). V was cut by 1 base and J by 6 bases, with 7 bases left in between. The CDR3 contains 12 residues. Germline V gene sequence: CDR1 LGHNA, CDR2 YNFKEQ. The CDR3: CASSQARGEQYF. The CDR3 bases are TGTGCCAGCAGCCAAGCTAGGGGCGAGCAGTACTTC.

This chain links TRBV9 with TRBJ2-7, with TRBD1 as a possible D gene (6 bases). Deletions cut 3 bases from V and 0 bases from J, with 13 bases between. The CDR3 is 15 residues long. Germline loops: CDR1 SGDLS, CDR2 YYNGEE. CDR3 amino acids: CASSARDINSYEQYF. The CDR3 DNA sequence: TGTGCCAGCAGCGCCCGGGACATCAACTCCTACGAGCAGTACTTC.